This passage covers 30 T cell receptor beta chains from one sample sequenced in a study of blood T cell repertoires in COVID-19. The table came from immunoSEQ multiplex PCR; TCRdb's copy has only in-frame clones and leaves some out. The sample has more than 85,000 clones; roughly four fifths are singletons. Sequencing input: peripheral blood. These receptors were taken from a woman in her seventies with acute or convalescent COVID-19.

The chain joins TRBV19 to TRBJ1-4; 7 positions match TRBD1. Germline CDR1 LNHDA, CDR2 SQIVND (reference sequence). The trim removed 5 bases at V and 5 bases at J, leaving 5 bases unmatched. The CDR3 sequence is 14 residues long. The CDR3 spells CASSPTGANEKLFF. The DNA of the CDR3 is TGTGCCAGTAGTCCAACAGGGGCCAATGAAAAACTGTTTTTT.

The chain uses TRBV5-1 and TRBJ1-1; D ambiguous. This CDR3 region has 13 residues. With 0 bases removed from V and 2 bases from J, the gap between germline ends came to 5 bases. CDR1 is SGHRS, CDR2 YFSETQ, per germline. The CDR3 spells CASSLGLNTEAFF. Here the CDR3 DNA reads TGCGCCAGCAGCTTGGGACTTAACACTGAAGCTTTCTTT. Together with reference TRBV5-1 and TRBJ1-1, the CDR3 gives the full variable domain: KAGVTQTPRYLIKTRGQQVTLSCSPISGHRSVSWYQQTPGQGLQFLFEYFSETQRNKGNFPGRFSGRQFSNSRSEMNVSTLELGDSALYLCASSLGLNTEAFFGQGTRLTVV.

The chain employs TRBV9 and TRBJ2-1; 10 bases fit TRBD2. CDR3 length: 15 residues. V trimming: 0 bases; J trimming: 5 bases; junction bases outside the gene matches: 2. Germline lookup yields CDR1 SGDLS and CDR2 YYNGEE. CDR3 DNA: TGTGCCAGCAGCGTAGGTCTAGCGGGAGACAATGAGCAGTTCTTC. As protein: CASSVGLAGDNEQFF.

This clone was found once. The chain employs TRBV28 and TRBJ1-4, with D perhaps TRBD1 (5 bases). The V and J ends lost 3 bases and 5 bases respectively, with 7 bases between them. Germline V gene lookup returns CDR1 MDHEN and CDR2 SYDVKM. This CDR3 has 13 amino acids. The CDR3 reads CASSFSGNEKLFF. The CDR3 coding sequence is TGTGCCAGCAGTTTTTCAGGGAATGAAAAACTGTTTTTT.

This clone was observed a few times. The rearrangement uses TRBV30 and TRBJ1-2; the D gene is possibly TRBD1 (6 bases). From germline, CDR1 is GTSNPN and CDR2 SVGIG (reference sequence). Deletions cut 5 bases from V and 8 bases from J, with 24 bases between. The CDR3 consists of 15 residues. DNA for the CDR3: TGTGCCTGGCGGCTTCGTGGGGGCCTGTGGGCCGGCTACACCTTC. It yields the protein CAWRLRGGLWAGYTF.

This sequence joins TRBV28 and TRBJ1-3; D is uncertain. Germline V CDR1 and CDR2: MDHEN, SYDVKM. This CDR3 region has 15 residues. V gave up 7 bases and J gave up 0 bases, with 13 bases separating them. CDR3 sequence: CASTLDTYSGNTIYF. In DNA form, the CDR3 reads TGTGCCAGCACCCTCGACACGTACTCTGGAAACACCATATATTTT.

This clone came up a few times. CDR3 sequence reads: CASSFAGKGTEAFF. CDR3 nucleotide sequence: TGTGCCAGCAGTTTCGCGGGGAAGGGGACTGAAGCTTTCTTT. V usage is TRBV27 and J usage is TRBJ1-1; D possibly corresponds to TRBD1 (5 bases). CDR3 length: 14 amino acids. V gave up 3 bases and J gave up 5 bases, with 13 bases separating them. Looked up from germline, CDR1 is MNHEY and CDR2 is SMNVEV (reference sequence).

CDR3 DNA: TGTGCCAGCAGTTTAAGGGGTGGTGGGAATTCACCCCTCCACTTT. This gives the protein CASSLRGGGNSPLHF. The chain uses TRBV27 and TRBJ1-6; weak D call: TRBD1 (5 bases). Trimming left V 2 bases short and J 7 bases short, with 12 bases between. This CDR3 spans 15 amino acids. Germline CDR1 MNHEY, CDR2 SMNVEV (reference sequence).

This chain connects TRBV19 to TRBJ2-1; no definite D call. V shed 4 bases and J shed 4 bases, with 11 bases lying between them. CDR3 length equals 14 residues. Germline V gene data show CDR1 as LNHDA and CDR2 as SQIVND (reference sequence). CDR3 in amino acids: CASSTISSYNEQFF. The CDR3 coding sequence is TGTGCCAGTAGTACCATAAGCTCGTACAATGAGCAGTTCTTC.

The V gene is TRBV24-1, the J gene TRBJ2-3; tentative D call: TRBD2 (5 bases). The CDR3 is made up of 17 amino acids. V was clipped by 4 bases and J by 0 bases, with 16 bases between them. Germline CDR1 is KGHDR and CDR2 is SFDVKD. The CDR3 DNA reads as TGTGCCACCAGTGAAGCCTTAGCGATCGTGAGCACAGATACGCAGTATTTT. Translation: CATSEALAIVSTDTQYF.

This clone was counted a few times. The rearrangement joins TRBV9 to TRBJ1-2; the D gene is possibly TRBD1 (5 bases). This CDR3 region has 14 residues. V was pared by 0 bases and J by 8 bases, with 14 bases between. Germline CDR1 SGDLS, CDR2 YYNGEE. CDR3 protein: CASSVAPAGSGYTF. The DNA for the CDR3 is TGTGCCAGCAGCGTAGCTCCTGCAGGGTCGGGCTACACCTTC.

Here the CDR3 reads CASSEQGVWEKLFF. The DNA of the CDR3 is TGTGCCAGCAGTGAGCAGGGGGTATGGGAAAAACTGTTTTTT. The chain carries TRBV2 and TRBJ1-4; 7 nucleotides match TRBD1. Per the germline V gene, CDR1 is SNHLY and CDR2 is FYNNEI. J lost 8 bases, V lost 3 bases, and 6 bases had no gene match. The CDR3 length is 14 residues.

The CDR3 DNA sequence: TGCGCCAGCAGCCAAGATTGGAAGGGGGCCAGTTACGAGCAGTACTTC. Translated, it gives CASSQDWKGASYEQYF. The chain has TRBV4-3 and TRBJ2-7; TRBD1 matches 7 bases. The CDR3 is 16 amino acids. Germline CDR1 reads LGHNA; CDR2 reads YSLEER. V gave up 0 bases and J gave up 4 bases; unmatched junction bases: 9.

The chain uses TRBV11-2 and TRBJ1-1; a weak D match, TRBD1 (5 bases). The germline gives CDR1 SGHAT, CDR2 FQNNGV. V dropped 5 bases and J dropped 6 bases, with 16 bases sitting between them. This CDR3 spans 14 amino acids. CDR3 amino acids: CASSLQPGGAEAFF. The CDR3 region has the DNA TGTGCCAGCAGCCTCCAGCCGGGGGGAGCTGAAGCTTTCTTT.

The rearrangement joins TRBV5-5 to TRBJ2-3, with 7 bases aligning to TRBD2. The ends lost 0 bases at V and 5 bases at J; junction bases unmatched: 3. The CDR3 covers 14 residues. CDR1 SGHKS and CDR2 YYEKEE come from the germline V gene (reference sequence). CDR3 residues: CASSLDGGGDTQYF. As DNA, the CDR3 is TGTGCCAGCAGCTTGGACGGCGGGGGAGATACGCAGTATTTT. The entire variable domain, with the rest obtained from reference TRBV5-5 and TRBJ2-3, is as follows: DAGVTQSPTHLIKTRGQQVTLRCSPISGHKSVSWYQQVLGQGPQFIFQYYEKEERGRGNFPDRFSARQFPNYSSELNVNALLLGDSALYLCASSLDGGGDTQYFGPGTRLTVL.

V is TRBV11-3 and J is TRBJ1-5, with D possibly matching TRBD1 (5 bases). The CDR3 totals 15 residues. Per germline, CDR1 SGHNT and CDR2 YENEEA. Trimming cost V 4 bases and J 4 bases, with 14 bases left between them. CDR3 bases: TGTGCCAGCAGCTATAAAGGGGAGGGGAATCAGCCCCAGCATTTT. Amino acid sequence: CASSYKGEGNQPQHF.

This chain connects TRBV29-1 to TRBJ2-5, with TRBD2 matching over 11 bases. The CDR3 spans 15 residues. The ends lost 2 bases at V and 4 bases at J; junction bases unmatched: 6. Germline CDR1 SQVTM, CDR2 ANQGSEA. The CDR3 region has the DNA TGCAGCGTTGAACCCTCCGGACTAGCGGGAGAGACCCAGTACTTC. It codes for CSVEPSGLAGETQYF.

CDR3 loop: CAWKRQSSNPNTEAFF. The CDR3 DNA reads TGTGCCTGGAAACGACAGTCTTCAAACCCGAACACTGAAGCTTTCTTT. The chain combines TRBV30 with TRBJ1-1; possibly TRBD1 for D (5 bases). There are 16 residues in the CDR3. Germline V CDR1 and CDR2: GTSNPN, SVGIG (reference sequence). Between the trimmed V and J ends, which lost 4 bases and 1 base, there was a span of 19 bases.

The V call is TRBV4-3, the J call TRBJ2-2, with TRBD2 matching 7 bases. Germline V gives CDR1 LGHNA, CDR2 YSLEER. Unmatched junction bases numbered 12, after V lost 1 base and J lost 1 base. CDR3 size: 19 residues. Written as DNA, the CDR3 is TGCGCCAGCAGCCAAGTCCCCGCCGGCGGGAGAGGGAACACCGGGGAGCTGTTTTTT. Protein product: CASSQVPAGGRGNTGELFF.

The chain uses TRBV6-5 and TRBJ2-7, with 9 bases aligning to TRBD1. Germline loops: CDR1 MNHEY, CDR2 SVGAGI. The V gene end was trimmed by 8 bases and the J gene end by 3 bases; junction bases not matched to a gene: 8. The CDR3 is 14 residues long. The CDR3, as DNA: TGTGCCAGCGGGTCCGGGACAGGGCGCTACGAGCAGTACTTC. Protein: CASGSGTGRYEQYF.

V usage is TRBV7-9 and J usage is TRBJ1-2; D not resolved. Germline lookup yields CDR1 SEHNR and CDR2 FQNEAQ (reference sequence). Trimming took off 1 base at V and 4 bases at J, with 10 bases between the two ends. This CDR3 region has 14 residues. The CDR3 DNA sequence: TGTGCCAGCAGCTTAGGAGGGCTAATCTATGGCTACACCTTC. It codes for CASSLGGLIYGYTF. Based on the CDR3 plus reference TRBV7-9 and TRBJ1-2, the full variable domain is DTGVSQNPRHKITKRGQNVTFRCDPISEHNRLYWYRQTLGQGPEFLTYFQNEAQLEKSRLLSDRFSAERPKGSFSTLEIQRTEQGDSAMYLCASSLGGLIYGYTFGSGTRLTVV.

The chain combines TRBV7-8 with TRBJ2-1, with 10 bases lining up with TRBD1. The CDR3 runs to 15 residues. V was clipped by 6 bases and J by 4 bases; unmatched bases: 6. Looked up from germline, CDR1 is SGHVS and CDR2 is FQNEAQ. CDR3 DNA sequence: TGTGCCAGCAGGACGGGACAGGGGTCGTACAATGAGCAGTTCTTC. This codes for CASRTGQGSYNEQFF.

V and J are TRBV11-3 and TRBJ2-7, with 9 bases identical to TRBD1. The V and J ends lost 5 bases and 7 bases, in that order; junction bases with no gene match: 9. The germline CDR1 and CDR2 sequences are SGHNT and YENEEA. The CDR3 runs 14 residues. The CDR3: CASSPAGTGREQYF. In nucleotides, the CDR3 is TGTGCCAGCAGCCCCGCCGGGACAGGGAGGGAGCAGTACTTC.

This chain uses TRBV5-1 with TRBJ1-2; possible D gene TRBD1, 6 bases. The germline CDR1 and CDR2 sequences are SGHRS and YFSETQ. V was trimmed by 1 base and J by 5 bases, leaving 27 bases between them. This CDR3 region has 19 residues. The CDR3 DNA reads as TGCGCCAGCAGCTTGTTCTTGTCGGGACTAGGGGGAAGCGTTTATGGCTACACCTTC. This codes for CASSLFLSGLGGSVYGYTF.

The chain links TRBV2 to TRBJ2-2; D is unresolved. The ends were cut back, 6 bases at V and 1 base at J, with 15 bases in the middle. The CDR3 loop spans 16 amino acids. Germline loops: CDR1 SNHLY, CDR2 FYNNEI. CDR3 DNA: TGTGCCAGCAGGAGGTTAGCTACTGGGAACACCGGGGAGCTGTTTTTT. This gives the protein CASRRLATGNTGELFF. Full variable domain (remainder filled in from reference TRBV2 and TRBJ2-2): EPEVTQTPSHQVTQMGQEVILRCVPISNHLYFYWYRQILGQKVEFLVSFYNNEISEKSEIFDDQFSVERPDGSNFTLKIRSTKLEDSAMYFCASRRLATGNTGELFFGEGSRLTVL.

The rearrangement joins TRBV7-2 to TRBJ2-2, with D possibly matching TRBD1 (5 bases). The CDR3 length is 16 residues. The V end was cut by 5 bases, the J end by 3 bases, with 16 bases between. The germline CDR1 and CDR2 sequences are SGHTA and FQGNSA. The CDR3 DNA sequence: TGTGCCAGCAGCGTACCAACAGGAACCTACACCGGGGAGCTGTTTTTT. Protein product: CASSVPTGTYTGELFF.

The gene calls are TRBV19 and TRBJ2-1, with D hard to call. Germline CDR1 reads LNHDA; CDR2 reads SQIVND (reference sequence). This CDR3 comprises 12 residues. Trimming stripped 5 bases from V and 4 bases from J, with 6 bases between. The CDR3 sequence is CASSRSYNEQFF. CDR3 nucleotide sequence: TGTGCCAGTAGTCGGTCGTACAATGAGCAGTTCTTC.

V and J are TRBV27 and TRBJ2-7, with D possibly being TRBD2 (5 bases). V was cut by 5 bases and J by 0 bases, with 14 bases left in between. The V gene's germline CDR1 is MNHEY and CDR2 SMNVEV (reference sequence). The CDR3 is made up of 15 amino acids. CDR3: CASSPPEDFSYEQYF. The CDR3 DNA reads as TGTGCCAGCAGTCCCCCCGAGGACTTCTCCTACGAGCAGTACTTC.

The chain has TRBV3-1 (or the pseudogene TRBV3-2) and TRBJ1-2, with 7 bases that match TRBD1. With V trimmed by 6 bases and J by 7 bases, 8 bases remained unmatched. This CDR3 comprises 13 residues. Germline values: CDR1 LGHDT, CDR2 YNNKEL (reference sequence). In nucleotides, the CDR3 is TGTGCCAGCAGGACCGGGACAGAAGGTGGCTACACCTTC. This translates into CASRTGTEGGYTF.

The chain has TRBV6-2 or TRBV6-3 and TRBJ2-1; TRBD1 matches at 7 bases. The V and J ends lost 4 bases and 7 bases, in that order; junction bases with no gene match: 4. The CDR3 extends over 13 amino acids. From germline, CDR1 is MNHEY and CDR2 SVGEGT. CDR3 coding DNA: TGTGCCAGCAGTTCTGACAGGGCTAATGAGCAGTTCTTC. Translating gives CASSSDRANEQFF.